This T cell receptor beta chain was captured by sequencing in a study of T cells in Graves' hyperthyroidism and ophthalmopathy (dated by TCRdb to the late 2010s). About the study as a whole: To identify distinguishing TCR V-J signatures, a discovery cohort of about 100 patients was used, comprising 43 with Graves' ophthalmopathy and around 60 with stable Graves' hyperthyroidism. Prospective prediction of ophthalmopathy was tested in an independent validation cohort of 18 to 20 hyperthyroidism patients and 17 patients who later progressed to ophthalmopathy. The 100 discovery patients were randomly split 7:3 into training and test sets. In several Graves' hyperthyroidism patients, the study also compared T-cell repertoires from thyroid tissue with T-cell repertoires from blood. Following sampling, methimazole starting at 30 mg daily was given to hyperthyroidism patients, and high-dose intravenous methylprednisolone was given to ophthalmopathy patients. According to the paper, TCR Vbeta CDR3 sequencing was carried out on 135 peripheral blood samples, which came from under 50 ophthalmopathy, under 80 hyperthyroidism and roughly 17 progressor patients.

TCR beta CDR3 regions were amplified from RNA transcripts. A first-round RT-PCR of the TCR CDR3 used the HTBI primer set with the Qiagen OneStep RT-PCR kit. Libraries were constructed in a second round of multiplex PCR, after which size selection and purification were performed. Paired-end sequencing of the libraries was performed with 100 bp reads on an Illumina HiSeq2000. As for how the authors treated the data: SOAPnuke was used to process the raw data, removing reads that contained adapters or uncalled bases, had a mean Phred below 15, or lacked an exact match to the constant primer or identifier. High-quality paired reads were merged with COPE v1.2.5, and unique nucleotide sequences were defined as clonotypes. Clonotypes were aligned to IMGT TRBV, TRBD and TRBJ reference segments using MiTCR v1.1. Analysis was restricted to V-J combinations with a frequency above 0.0001, which covered 99.2% of repertoires. The TCS score was defined as the ratio of F50 (clonal expansion) to E x V (chaos), calculated using BLOSUM62-based TCRdist between CDR3 peptides within each V-J. Welch's t-statistics and random forest reduced fewer than 550 V-J features to 13, which were used in a naive Bayes classifier (R e1071). Thyroid-blood repertoire similarity was quantified with the Morisita-Horn index. Starting from the raw public reads, TCRdb applied fastp trimming at Q25, assembled clones with MiXCR and retained in-frame beta chains. CDR3 protein duplicates are merged, each entry listing the most common genes and DNA. TCRdb assigned the V and J calls; the authors' analysis was not used. The sample profile shows approximately 510,000 distinct CDR3 sequences; 46% of them were found once. Around two fifths of the sample is in the top ten clones.

What the authors observed across the whole study: In validation, the model predicted progression to ophthalmopathy a median of about 5.9 months before onset, with approximately 71% sensitivity and roughly 79% specificity. Most expanded thyroid clonotypes (frequency above 0.001) were also detected in blood, suggesting blood repertoires may reflect thyroid immune responses. Sample size was not statistically predetermined, and investigators were not blinded to group allocation. A model built on a 13 V-J signature distinguished ophthalmopathy from stable hyperthyroidism, reaching roughly 88% sensitivity and 81.08% specificity in cross-validation and 80%/75% in testing.

Patients with uncontrolled infections, other autoimmune diseases, pregnancy or lactation were excluded. Diagnoses were based on clinical symptoms, serum thyroxine and TRAb, thyroid ultrasound and orbital computed tomography. Total RNA was extracted with Trizol reagent, and quality was checked on an Agilent 2100 Bioanalyzer. This clonotype was found many times. The antigen it binds to is not known. The sample holds no much larger clone one base away, and base qualities are not on file. The sequence was collected from an adult woman with Graves' disease, either hyperthyroidism or ophthalmopathy (not recorded which). Sequenced: peripheral blood or thyroid tissue (not recorded which).

CDR3 region: CASSSGTGNQETQYF. Read as DNA, the sequence is TGCGCCAGCAGCTCCGGGACAGGGAACCAAGAGACCCAGTACTTC. The chain is made from TRBV5-1 and TRBJ2-5; 9 middle bases align to TRBD1. V is trimmed back by 3 bases and J by 0 bases, and the junction contains 3 bases that no gene match accounts for. Looking up the germline V gene yields CDR1 SGHRS and CDR2 YFSETQ. The CDR3 spans 15 residues, from the cysteine through the phenylalanine. The DNA shown is the 45-base CDR3, in frame from base 1.